This T cell receptor beta chain was recorded in a study of blood T cell repertoires in COVID-19. Turning to the study itself: T cells, B-cell-depleted T cells, or PBMCs provided the cDNA or gDNA that served as material.

Sequenced by immunoSEQ multiplex PCR; TCRdb stores in-frame clones only, minus some. In the table there are about 270,000 clones, approximately 86% of which are singletons. Germline loops: CDR1 GTSNPN, CDR2 SVGIG (reference sequence). After removal of 1 base from V and 6 bases from J, the junction contained 8 bases not matched to a gene. The CDR3 length is 14 residues. This receptor was obtained from a man aged 40-50 years with active or convalescent COVID-19. Sequencing was done on a sample of peripheral blood. V usage is TRBV30 and J usage is TRBJ2-7, with 8 bases fitting TRBD2. CDR3 sequence reads: CAWSAPSGRFEQYF. The CDR3 DNA reads TGTGCCTGGAGTGCACCAAGCGGGAGATTCGAGCAGTACTTC.